This TCR beta chain was obtained from a study of cytomegalovirus exposure and HLA in healthy donors. Looking at the study overall: Previous work identified roughly 120 million unique TCR beta sequences from approximately 190 million T cells.

Germline V gene sequence: CDR1 WNHNN, CDR2 SYGVQD (reference sequence). The CDR3 totals 13 residues. V lost 4 bases, J lost 0 bases, and 6 bases lay in between. Study observations and caveats: The authors judged a highly shared variant cluster likely a sequencing artifact.

Comments on this clone: The antigen is unknown.

It was with 60 Vbeta and 13 Jbeta primers that the PCR ran. Sequenced by immunoSEQ multiplex PCR; TCRdb stores in-frame clones only, minus some. The sample includes about 170,000 clones, 65% to 90% of them seen just once. The sequencing input was PBMCs. The clonotype comes from a male donor in good health and CMV-seronegative. V and J are TRBV10-1 and TRBJ1-1; possible D gene TRBD1, 5 bases. CDR3 amino acids: CASSVQVNTEAFF. The CDR3 nucleotides read TGCGCCAGCAGTGTACAGGTGAACACTGAAGCTTTCTTT.